The T cell receptor beta chain under discussion was sequenced for a study of vaccination effects on CD4 cells after COVID-19. Only in-frame clones appear in the TCRdb table, and some are missing; sequencing was by immunoSEQ multiplex PCR. The sample holds around 15,000 clones, roughly three quarters seen once. Points on this clone: Its antigen is not identified.

Antigen-specific CD4+ T cells were expanded with viral peptide pools in the ViraFEST assay before sequencing. Isolating CD4+ T cells followed approximately 10 days of culture. Between March and December 2020, the person had a SARS-CoV-2 infection that PCR confirmed. Participants were vaccinated with two doses of either the BNT162b2 or mRNA-1273 vaccine. The J segment lost 2 bases and the V segment lost 5 bases, leaving 9 bases of the junction unmatched. This CDR3 has 17 amino acids. The germline CDR1 and CDR2 sequences are SEHNR and FQNEAQ (reference sequence). This receptor was obtained from a human donor who had a prior SARS-CoV-2 infection. The starting material was CD4+ T cells from PBMCs cultured with HCoV-NL63 spike peptides, obtained after COVID-19 vaccination. The gene calls are TRBV7-9 and TRBJ2-1; 10 bases align to TRBD2. CDR3 loop: CASSPNRLAGPYNEQFF. CDR3 DNA: TGTGCCAGCAGCCCAAACCGACTAGCGGGTCCCTACAATGAGCAGTTCTTC.